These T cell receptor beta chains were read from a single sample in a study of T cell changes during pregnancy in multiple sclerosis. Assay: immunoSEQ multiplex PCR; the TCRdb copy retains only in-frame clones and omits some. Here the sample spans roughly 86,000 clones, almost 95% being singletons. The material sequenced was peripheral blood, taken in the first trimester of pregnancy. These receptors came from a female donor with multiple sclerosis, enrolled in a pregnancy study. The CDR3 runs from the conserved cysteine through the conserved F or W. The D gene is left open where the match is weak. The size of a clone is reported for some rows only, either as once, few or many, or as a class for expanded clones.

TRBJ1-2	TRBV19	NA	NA	CASRMGHAGYTF	TGTGCCAGTAGAATGGGACACGCTGGCTACACCTTC
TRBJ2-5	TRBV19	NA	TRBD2	CASSTGAGGPRGTQYF	TGTGCCAGTAGTACGGGAGCGGGAGGCCCCCGTGGGACCCAGTACTTC
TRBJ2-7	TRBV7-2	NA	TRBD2	CASSSPGRFYEQYF	TGTGCCAGCAGCTCCCCCGGGAGGTTCTACGAGCAGTACTTC
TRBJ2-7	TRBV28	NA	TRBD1	CASSTDRVHQVHIYEQYF	TGTGCCAGCAGCACGGACAGGGTTCATCAGGTACACATCTACGAGCAGTACTTC
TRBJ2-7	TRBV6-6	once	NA	CASSPLIYEQYF	TGTGCCAGCAGCCCCTTAATCTACGAGCAGTACTTC
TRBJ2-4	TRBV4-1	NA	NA	CASSQGQAGAKNIQYF	TGCGCCAGCAGCCAAGGACAGGCTGGGGCCAAAAACATTCAGTACTTC
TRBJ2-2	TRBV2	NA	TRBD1	CASSQTGSANTGELFF	TGTGCCAGCAGTCAGACAGGGTCGGCGAACACCGGGGAGCTGTTTTTT
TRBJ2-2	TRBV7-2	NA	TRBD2	CASSLTSGRAHTGELFF	TGTGCCAGCAGCCTCACTAGCGGGAGGGCCCACACCGGGGAGCTGTTTTTT
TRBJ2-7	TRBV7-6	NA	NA	CASSSGRALYEQYF	TGTGCCAGCAGCTCAGGCAGAGCTCTCTACGAGCAGTACTTC
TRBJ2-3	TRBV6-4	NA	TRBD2	CASSEAGATDTQYF	TGTGCCAGCAGTGAAGCGGGAGCGACAGATACGCAGTATTTT
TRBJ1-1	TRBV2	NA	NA	CASIEGDVGAFF	TGTGCCAGCATCGAGGGCGATGTTGGGGCTTTCTTT
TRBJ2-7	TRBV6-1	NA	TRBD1	CASEEGGWTYEQYF	TGTGCCAGCGAGGAAGGGGGCTGGACCTACGAGCAGTACTTC
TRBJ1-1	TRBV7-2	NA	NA	CASRPGANTEAFF	TGTGCCAGCAGACCAGGGGCGAACACTGAAGCTTTCTTT
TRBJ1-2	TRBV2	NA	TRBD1	CASSTGASGYTF	TGTGCCAGCAGCACAGGGGCCAGTGGCTACACCTTC
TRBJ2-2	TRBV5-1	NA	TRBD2	CASSPGLAGEGLFF	TGCGCCAGCAGCCCGGGACTAGCGGGAGAAGGGCTGTTTTTT
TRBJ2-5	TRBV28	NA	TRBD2	CAPHTASGILKETQYF	TGTGCCCCGCATACGGCTAGCGGGATTCTTAAAGAGACCCAGTACTTC
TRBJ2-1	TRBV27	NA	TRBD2	CASSFWTSRPNEQFF	TGTGCCAGCAGTTTTTGGACTAGCAGACCGAATGAGCAGTTCTTC
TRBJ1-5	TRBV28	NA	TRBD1	CASSYEGTGVQPQHF	TGTGCCAGCAGCTACGAGGGGACAGGGGTTCAGCCCCAGCATTTT
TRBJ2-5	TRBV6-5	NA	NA	CASSMEGDQETQYF	TGTGCCAGCAGTATGGAGGGAGATCAAGAGACCCAGTACTTC
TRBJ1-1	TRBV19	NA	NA	CASSMGLLNTEAFF	TGTGCCAGTAGTATGGGACTCCTGAACACTGAAGCTTTCTTT
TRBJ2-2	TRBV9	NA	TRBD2	CASSVGAGGFTGELFF	TGTGCCAGCAGCGTAGGAGCGGGAGGGTTCACCGGGGAGCTGTTTTTT
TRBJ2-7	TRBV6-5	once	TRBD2	CASSRRLASTYEQYF	TGTGCCAGCAGTCGAAGACTAGCCTCTACCTACGAGCAGTACTTC